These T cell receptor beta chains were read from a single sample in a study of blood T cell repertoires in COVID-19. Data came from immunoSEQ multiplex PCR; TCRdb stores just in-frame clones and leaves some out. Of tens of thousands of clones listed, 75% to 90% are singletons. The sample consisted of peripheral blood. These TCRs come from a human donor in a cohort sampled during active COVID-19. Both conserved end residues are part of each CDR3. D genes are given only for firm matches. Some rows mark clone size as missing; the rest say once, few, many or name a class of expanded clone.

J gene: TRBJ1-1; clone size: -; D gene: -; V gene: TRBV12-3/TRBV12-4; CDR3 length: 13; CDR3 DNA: TGTGCCAGCAGTTCTCAGGGGAACACTGAAGCTTTCTTT; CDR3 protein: CASSSQGNTEAFF
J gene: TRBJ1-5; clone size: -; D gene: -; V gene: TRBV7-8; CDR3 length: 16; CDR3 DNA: TGTGCCAGCAGCTTAGTTCAGCGGGTGGGGGTTCAGCCCCAGCATTTT; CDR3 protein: CASSLVQRVGVQPQHF
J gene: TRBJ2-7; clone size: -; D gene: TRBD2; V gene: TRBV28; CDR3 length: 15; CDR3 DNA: TGTGCCGGGGGGACTAGCGGGAGGGCCGCCTACGAGCAGTACTTC; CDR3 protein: CAGGTSGRAAYEQYF
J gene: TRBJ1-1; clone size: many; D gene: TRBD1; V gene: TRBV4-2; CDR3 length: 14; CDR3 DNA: TGTGCCAGCAGCCAGACAGGGGGCAACACTGAAGCTTTCTTT; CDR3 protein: CASSQTGGNTEAFF
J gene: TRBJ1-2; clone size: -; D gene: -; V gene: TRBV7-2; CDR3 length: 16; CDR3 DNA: TGTGCCAGCAGCTTAGATGGAACCAGCGGAGTGCGCGGCTACACCTTC; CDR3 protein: CASSLDGTSGVRGYTF
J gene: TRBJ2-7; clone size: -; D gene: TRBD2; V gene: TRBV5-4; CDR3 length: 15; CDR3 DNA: TGTGCCAGCAGCATGGAGCTAGCGGGGGGGTCCGAGCAGTACTTC; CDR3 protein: CASSMELAGGSEQYF
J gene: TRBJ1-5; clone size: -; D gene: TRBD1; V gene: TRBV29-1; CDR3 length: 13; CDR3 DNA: TGCAGCGTCAGGACAGGACCGGATCAGCCCCAGCATTTT; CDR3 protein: CSVRTGPDQPQHF
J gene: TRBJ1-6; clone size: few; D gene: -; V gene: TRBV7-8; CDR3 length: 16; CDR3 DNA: TGTGCCAGCAGCTTAGGCGGGGACCGCCTAGCGACACCCCTCCACTTT; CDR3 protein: CASSLGGDRLATPLHF
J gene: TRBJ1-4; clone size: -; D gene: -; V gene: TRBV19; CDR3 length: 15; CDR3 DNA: TGTGCCACCACCCGGGTTCCGTTATATAATGAAAAACTGTTTTTT; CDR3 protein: CATTRVPLYNEKLFF
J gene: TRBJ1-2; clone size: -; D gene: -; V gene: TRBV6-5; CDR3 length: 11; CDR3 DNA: TGTGCCAGCAGTTATGGAGGGGTCTACACCTTC; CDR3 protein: CASSYGGVYTF